The 9 T cell receptor beta chains below come from one sample, sequenced in a study of blood T cells in healthy people across ages. Together with a sample-barcoded 5' primer, a J-beta primer mix was included in a second PCR lasting roughly 6 to 12 cycles. One entry per CDR3 protein, called by TCRdb with MiXCR from the 5' RACE reads. The sample holds around 870,000 distinct CDR3 sequences; under 30% are singletons and the top ten take around 15%. Sequenced sample: blood. The receptors originated from a woman at least 80 years old in good health.

A few counts support this clonotype. CDR3: CASSPTDRYNSPLHF. DNA of the CDR3: TGTGCCAGCAGCCCTACTGACAGATATAATTCACCCCTCCACTTT. The rearrangement joins TRBV5-5 to TRBJ1-6, with D possibly being TRBD1 (5 bases). Per germline, CDR1 SGHKS and CDR2 YYEKEE (reference sequence). This CDR3 comprises 15 residues. Trimming left V 4 bases short and J 4 bases short, with 12 bases between.

This clonotype was picked up many times. This sequence joins TRBV19 and TRBJ1-2; D uncertain. The CDR3 is 14 amino acids. The V gene's germline CDR1 is LNHDA and CDR2 SQIVND (reference sequence). V shed 4 bases and J shed 5 bases, with 14 bases lying between them. CDR3 sequence reads: CASSNDPTGYGYTF. The CDR3 region has the DNA TGTGCCAGTAGTAACGACCCGACGGGGTATGGCTACACCTTC.

This clonotype was counted ten times or more. This chain connects TRBV20-1 to TRBJ2-1; D is possibly TRBD1 (6 bases). V was clipped by 6 bases and J by 9 bases, with 12 bases between them. The CDR3 is 11 residues long. Germline-derived CDR1 and CDR2 are DFQATT and SNEGSKA (reference sequence). CDR3 nucleotides: TGCAGTGCCGTCAGGGGCTCTGAGCAGTTCTTC. Encoded protein: CSAVRGSEQFF.

Ten or more counts support this clonotype. This rearrangement joins TRBV12-3 or TRBV12-4 to TRBJ2-3; D not certain. There are 13 residues in the CDR3. V was trimmed by 6 bases and J by 1 base, leaving 8 bases between them. CDR3 region: CASRAPGTDTQYF. The CDR3 region has the DNA TGTGCCAGCAGAGCACCAGGCACAGATACGCAGTATTTT.

In this sample, this clonotype turned up once. This chain links TRBV7-2 with TRBJ2-3; D uncertain. Germline CDR1 and CDR2: SGHTA and FQGNSA. The CDR3 covers 15 residues. The V gene lost 3 bases and the J gene lost 6 bases, with 16 bases spanning the gap. As DNA, the CDR3 is TGTGCCAGCAGCTTGTGGTCCCCCCGATTGGATACGCAGTATTTT. It specifies CASSLWSPRLDTQYF.

This clonotype occurred a few times. A much larger clone is a single base away; this may be a read error. The chain has TRBV11-2 and TRBJ2-7, with TRBD2 matching 9 bases. Looked up from germline, CDR1 is SGHAT and CDR2 is FQNNGV. This CDR3 region has 15 residues. The V segment lost 5 bases and the J segment 7 bases; nucleotides outside the gene matches: 12. The CDR3 here is CASSPGAGGYNEQYF. The CDR3, as DNA: TGTGCCAGCAGCCCCGGGGCGGGGGGGTACAATGAGCAGTACTTC.

J is TRBJ1-2 and V is TRBV12-3 or TRBV12-4; the D gene is possibly TRBD1 (6 bases). CDR3 length: 13 amino acids. The V end was cut by 6 bases, the J end by 6 bases, with 14 bases between. The DNA of the CDR3 is TGTGCCAGCAGACCGGGACATCGCCATGGCTACACCTTC. As protein: CASRPGHRHGYTF.

This clonotype was detected ten times or more. The chain couples TRBV12-3 or TRBV12-4 to TRBJ1-6; D ambiguous. V lost 3 bases to trimming and J lost 7 bases, with 10 bases between them. The CDR3 extends over 14 amino acids. CDR3 bases: TGTGCCAGCAGTTTTCAGGAGAGGAATTCACCCCTCCACTTT. It is translated as CASSFQERNSPLHF.

The chain couples TRBV30 to TRBJ1-2, with 9 bases fitting TRBD1. J lost 2 bases, V lost 3 bases, and 7 bases had no gene match. Germline CDR1 is GTSNPN and CDR2 is SVGIG (reference sequence). CDR3 length equals 15 residues. CDR3 in amino acids: CAWSRTGDHNYGYTF. The DNA of the CDR3 is TGTGCCTGGAGCAGGACAGGGGATCACAACTATGGCTACACCTTC.